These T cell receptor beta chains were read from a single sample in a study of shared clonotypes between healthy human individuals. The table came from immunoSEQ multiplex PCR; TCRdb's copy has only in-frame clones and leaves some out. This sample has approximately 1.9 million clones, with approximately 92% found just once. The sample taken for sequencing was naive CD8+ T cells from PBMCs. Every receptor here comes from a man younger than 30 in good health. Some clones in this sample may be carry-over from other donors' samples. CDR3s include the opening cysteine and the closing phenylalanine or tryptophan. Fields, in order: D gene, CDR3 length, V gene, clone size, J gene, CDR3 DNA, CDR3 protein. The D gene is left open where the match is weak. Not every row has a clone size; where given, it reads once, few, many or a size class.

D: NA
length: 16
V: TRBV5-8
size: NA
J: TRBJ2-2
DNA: TGTGCCAGCAGCTTGGGGGGCTCGGCGATTACCGGGGAGCTGTTTTTT
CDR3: CASSLGGSAITGELFF

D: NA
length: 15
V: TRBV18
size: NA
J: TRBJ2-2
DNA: TGTGCCAGCTCACCAGCGGCAGGACCTACCGGGGAGCTGTTTTTT
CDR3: CASSPAAGPTGELFF

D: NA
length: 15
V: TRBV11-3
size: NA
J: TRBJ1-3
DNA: TGTGCCAGCAGCTACGACTCAGGGGTTGGAAACACCATATATTTT
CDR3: CASSYDSGVGNTIYF

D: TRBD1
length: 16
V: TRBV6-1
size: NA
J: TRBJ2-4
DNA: TGTGCCAGCAGTGTAAGGACAGGGTTAGCCAAAAACATTCAGTACTTC
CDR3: CASSVRTGLAKNIQYF

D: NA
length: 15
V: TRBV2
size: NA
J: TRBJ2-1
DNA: TGTGCCAGCACCAAATGGGGAACAGGGCTCGCTGAGCAGTTCTTC
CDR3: CASTKWGTGLAEQFF

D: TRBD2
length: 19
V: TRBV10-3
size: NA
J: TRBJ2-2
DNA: TGTGCCATCAGTGACCCCGGACTAGCGGGAGGGCCGAACACCGGGGAGCTGTTTTTT
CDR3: CAISDPGLAGGPNTGELFF

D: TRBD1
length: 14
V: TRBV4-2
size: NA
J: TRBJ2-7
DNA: TGTGCCAGCAGCCCACGGGACAGGGCCTACGAGCAGTACTTC
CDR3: CASSPRDRAYEQYF

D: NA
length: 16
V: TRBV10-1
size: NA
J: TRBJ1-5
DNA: TGCGCCAGCAGTGAGAGGGGGAGGGATAGCAATCAGCCCCAGCATTTT
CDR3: CASSERGRDSNQPQHF

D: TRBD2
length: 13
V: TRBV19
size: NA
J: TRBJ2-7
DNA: TGTGCCAGTAGTATAAGACTAGCGCTCGAGCAGTACTTC
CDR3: CASSIRLALEQYF

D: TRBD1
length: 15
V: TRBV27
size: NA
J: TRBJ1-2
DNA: TGTGCCAGCAGTTTAAGGGGGCAGGGGGCGTATGGCTACACCTTC
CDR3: CASSLRGQGAYGYTF

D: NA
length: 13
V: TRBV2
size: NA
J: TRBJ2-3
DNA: TGTGCCAGCAGCAAAGGGTGGGGGGATACGCAGTATTTT
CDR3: CASSKGWGDTQYF

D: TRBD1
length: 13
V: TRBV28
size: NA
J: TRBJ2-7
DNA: TGTGCCAGCAGTCCTGACAGGGGCTACGAGCAGTACTTC
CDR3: CASSPDRGYEQYF

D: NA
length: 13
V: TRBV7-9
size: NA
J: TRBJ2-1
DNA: TGTGCCAGCAGCCATGGCCTTAGGGATGAGCAGTTCTTC
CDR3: CASSHGLRDEQFF

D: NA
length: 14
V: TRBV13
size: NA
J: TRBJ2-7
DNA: TGTGCCAGCAGCTTTGGAACAGAAAGCTACGAGCAGTACTTC
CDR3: CASSFGTESYEQYF

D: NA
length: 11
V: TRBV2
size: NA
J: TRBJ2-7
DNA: TGTGCCAGCAGTGAGGTAGGCGAGCAGTACTTC
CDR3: CASSEVGEQYF

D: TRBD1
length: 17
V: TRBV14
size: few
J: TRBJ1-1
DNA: TGTGCCAGCAGCCAAGATCGGGACAGGCGGATGAACACTGAAGCTTTCTTT
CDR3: CASSQDRDRRMNTEAFF

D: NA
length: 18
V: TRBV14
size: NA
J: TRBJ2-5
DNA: TGTGCCAGCAGCCAAGATTCATTTGCAGGGGCGTACCAAGAGACCCAGTACTTC
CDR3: CASSQDSFAGAYQETQYF

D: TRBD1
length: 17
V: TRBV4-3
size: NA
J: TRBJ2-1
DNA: TGCGCCAGCAGCCAGGATCCGGACAGGGGGTATTTCAATGAGCAGTTCTTC
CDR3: CASSQDPDRGYFNEQFF

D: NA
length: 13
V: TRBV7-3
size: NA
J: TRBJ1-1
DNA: TGTGCCAGCAGCTTCACAGAGAACACTGAAGCTTTCTTT
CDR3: CASSFTENTEAFF

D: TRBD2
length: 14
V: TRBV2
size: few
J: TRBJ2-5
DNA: TGTGCCACCACCCAGCGGGAGGACAGGCAGACCCAGTACTTC
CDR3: CATTQREDRQTQYF

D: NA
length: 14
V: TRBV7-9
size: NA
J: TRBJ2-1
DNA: TGTGCCAGCTTGGGAGAGGGGCCCTACAATGAGCAGTTCTTC
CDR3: CASLGEGPYNEQFF

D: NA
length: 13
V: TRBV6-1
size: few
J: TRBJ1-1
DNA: TGTGCCAGCAGTGACGACCCCAACACTGAAGCTTTCTTT
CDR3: CASSDDPNTEAFF

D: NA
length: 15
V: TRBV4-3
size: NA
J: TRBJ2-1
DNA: TGCGCCAGCAGCCAAGATAGTGCTAAATACAATGAGCAGTTCTTC
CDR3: CASSQDSAKYNEQFF

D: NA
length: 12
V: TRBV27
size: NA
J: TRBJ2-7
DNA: TGTGCCAGCAGCTCGCAATCCTACGAGCAGTACTTC
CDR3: CASSSQSYEQYF

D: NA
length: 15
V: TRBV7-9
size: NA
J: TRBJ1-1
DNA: TGTGCCAGCAGCTTTGGGGCCCTCAAGTTGACTGAAGCTTTCTTT
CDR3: CASSFGALKLTEAFF

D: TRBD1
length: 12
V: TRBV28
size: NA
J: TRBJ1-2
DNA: TGTGCCAGCAGGGACAGGTCCTATGGCTACACCTTC
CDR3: CASRDRSYGYTF

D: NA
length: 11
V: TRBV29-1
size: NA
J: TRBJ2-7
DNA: TGCAGCGCCCTCTCTGCTCTCGAGCAGTACTTC
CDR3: CSALSALEQYF

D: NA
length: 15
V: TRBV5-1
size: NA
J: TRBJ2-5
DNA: TGCGCCAGCGTATCACCGGGACGCGAGGGGGAGACCCAGTACTTC
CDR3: CASVSPGREGETQYF

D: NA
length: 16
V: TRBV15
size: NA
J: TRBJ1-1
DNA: TGTGCCACCAGCAGAGATCGTAGGGCGTTCGTCACTGAAGCTTTCTTT
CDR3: CATSRDRRAFVTEAFF

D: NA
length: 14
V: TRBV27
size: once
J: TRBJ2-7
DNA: TGTGCCAGCAGTGCCGGGACGGCCGCCTACGAGCAGTACTTC
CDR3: CASSAGTAAYEQYF

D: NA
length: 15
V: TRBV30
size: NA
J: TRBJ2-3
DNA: TGTGCCTGGAGGTACCGGGGCGGGGCCCCAGATACGCAGTATTTT
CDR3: CAWRYRGGAPDTQYF

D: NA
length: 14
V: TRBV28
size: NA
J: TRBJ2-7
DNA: TGTGCCAGCAGTTCCCGTGTCCTTGGCTACGAGCAGTACTTC
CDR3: CASSSRVLGYEQYF

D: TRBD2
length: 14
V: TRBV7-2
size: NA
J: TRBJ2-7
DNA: TGTGCCAGCAGCCCGCGGGAGGGCCGTTTCGAGCAGTACTTC
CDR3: CASSPREGRFEQYF

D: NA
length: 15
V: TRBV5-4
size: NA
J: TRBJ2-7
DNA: TGTGCCAGCAGCTTCGGGCACCAGGGGCGGGACGAGCAGTACTTC
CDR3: CASSFGHQGRDEQYF

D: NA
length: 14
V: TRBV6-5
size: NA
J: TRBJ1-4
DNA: TGTGCCAGCAGGACACAGGGTCCTAATGAAAAACTGTTTTTT
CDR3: CASRTQGPNEKLFF

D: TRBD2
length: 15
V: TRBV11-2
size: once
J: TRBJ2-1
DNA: TGTGCCAGCAGACATAGCGGGAGGCCCCCCGATGAGCAGTTCTTC
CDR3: CASRHSGRPPDEQFF

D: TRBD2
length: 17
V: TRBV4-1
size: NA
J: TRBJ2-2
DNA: TGCGCCAGCACCGAGGCGCGGGAGGGCCCTCATGCCGGGGAGCTGTTTTTT
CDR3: CASTEAREGPHAGELFF

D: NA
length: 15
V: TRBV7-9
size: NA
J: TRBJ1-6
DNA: TGTGCCAGCAGCCGAGGATATGCGGGGACATCACCCCTCCACTTT
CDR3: CASSRGYAGTSPLHF

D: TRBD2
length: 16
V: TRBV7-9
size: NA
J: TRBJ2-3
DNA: TGTGCCAGCAGCTTAAGGACTAGCGGGATGGTAGATACGCAGTATTTT
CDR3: CASSLRTSGMVDTQYF

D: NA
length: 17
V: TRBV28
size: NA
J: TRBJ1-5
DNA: TGTGCCAGCAGTTTCTTTGGACGGCCAGCAAGGAATCAGCCCCAGCATTTT
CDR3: CASSFFGRPARNQPQHF

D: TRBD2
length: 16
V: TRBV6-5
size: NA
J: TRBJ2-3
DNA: TGTGCCAGCAGTTCTTGGACTAGCGGGGCTACAGATACGCAGTATTTT
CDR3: CASSSWTSGATDTQYF

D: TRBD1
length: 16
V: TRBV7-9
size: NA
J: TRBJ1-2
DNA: TGTGCCAGCAGCTTAGTTGGACAGGGGGACCTCTATGGCTACACCTTC
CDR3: CASSLVGQGDLYGYTF

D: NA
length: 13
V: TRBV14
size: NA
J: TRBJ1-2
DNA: TGTGCCAGCAGCCAAGATCGTACCTTTGGCTACACCTTC
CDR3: CASSQDRTFGYTF

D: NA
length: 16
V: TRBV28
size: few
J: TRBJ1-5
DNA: TGTGCCAGCAGTGTACCTTCCGGTTTTAGCAATCAGCCCCAGCATTTT
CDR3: CASSVPSGFSNQPQHF

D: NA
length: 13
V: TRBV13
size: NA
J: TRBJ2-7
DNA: TGTGCCAGCAGCTTTGGGGGCAAGGCCGAGCAGTACTTC
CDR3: CASSFGGKAEQYF

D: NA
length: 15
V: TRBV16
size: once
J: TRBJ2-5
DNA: TGTGCCAGCAGCCTGGGACGGGGGCGTCAAGAGACCCAGTACTTC
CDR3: CASSLGRGRQETQYF

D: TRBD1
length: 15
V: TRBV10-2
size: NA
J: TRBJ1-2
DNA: TGCGCCAGCAGTCCACCCGGGACAGGGGTCTATGGCTACACCTTC
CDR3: CASSPPGTGVYGYTF

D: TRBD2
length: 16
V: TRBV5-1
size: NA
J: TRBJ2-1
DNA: TGCGCCAGCAGCCCTCGGACTAGCGGGAGGGGGGATGAGCAGTTCTTC
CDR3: CASSPRTSGRGDEQFF

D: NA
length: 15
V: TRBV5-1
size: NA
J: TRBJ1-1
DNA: TGCGCCAGCAGCTTGACAGGGTTAGGGGACACTGAAGCTTTCTTT
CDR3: CASSLTGLGDTEAFF

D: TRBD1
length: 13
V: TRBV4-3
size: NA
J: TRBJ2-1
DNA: TGCGCCAGCAGCCAGAACAGGGGCAATGAGCAGTTCTTC
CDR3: CASSQNRGNEQFF

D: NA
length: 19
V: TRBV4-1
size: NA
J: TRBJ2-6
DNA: TGCGCCAGCAGCCAATTCAGACGGGGTAGAGCCTCTGGGGCCAACGTCCTGACTTTC
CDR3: CASSQFRRGRASGANVLTF

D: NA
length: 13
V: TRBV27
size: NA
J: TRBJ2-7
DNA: TGTGCCAGCAGTCCTTGGAGGGCCTACGAGCAGTACTTC
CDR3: CASSPWRAYEQYF

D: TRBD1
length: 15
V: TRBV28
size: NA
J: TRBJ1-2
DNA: TGTGCCAGCAGTAAACCGGGACAGGGGGCTAGTGGCTACACCTTC
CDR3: CASSKPGQGASGYTF

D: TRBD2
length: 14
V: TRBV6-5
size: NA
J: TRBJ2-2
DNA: TGTGCCAGCAGTTACGAGCGGGGCCAGAGGGAGCTGTTTTTT
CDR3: CASSYERGQRELFF